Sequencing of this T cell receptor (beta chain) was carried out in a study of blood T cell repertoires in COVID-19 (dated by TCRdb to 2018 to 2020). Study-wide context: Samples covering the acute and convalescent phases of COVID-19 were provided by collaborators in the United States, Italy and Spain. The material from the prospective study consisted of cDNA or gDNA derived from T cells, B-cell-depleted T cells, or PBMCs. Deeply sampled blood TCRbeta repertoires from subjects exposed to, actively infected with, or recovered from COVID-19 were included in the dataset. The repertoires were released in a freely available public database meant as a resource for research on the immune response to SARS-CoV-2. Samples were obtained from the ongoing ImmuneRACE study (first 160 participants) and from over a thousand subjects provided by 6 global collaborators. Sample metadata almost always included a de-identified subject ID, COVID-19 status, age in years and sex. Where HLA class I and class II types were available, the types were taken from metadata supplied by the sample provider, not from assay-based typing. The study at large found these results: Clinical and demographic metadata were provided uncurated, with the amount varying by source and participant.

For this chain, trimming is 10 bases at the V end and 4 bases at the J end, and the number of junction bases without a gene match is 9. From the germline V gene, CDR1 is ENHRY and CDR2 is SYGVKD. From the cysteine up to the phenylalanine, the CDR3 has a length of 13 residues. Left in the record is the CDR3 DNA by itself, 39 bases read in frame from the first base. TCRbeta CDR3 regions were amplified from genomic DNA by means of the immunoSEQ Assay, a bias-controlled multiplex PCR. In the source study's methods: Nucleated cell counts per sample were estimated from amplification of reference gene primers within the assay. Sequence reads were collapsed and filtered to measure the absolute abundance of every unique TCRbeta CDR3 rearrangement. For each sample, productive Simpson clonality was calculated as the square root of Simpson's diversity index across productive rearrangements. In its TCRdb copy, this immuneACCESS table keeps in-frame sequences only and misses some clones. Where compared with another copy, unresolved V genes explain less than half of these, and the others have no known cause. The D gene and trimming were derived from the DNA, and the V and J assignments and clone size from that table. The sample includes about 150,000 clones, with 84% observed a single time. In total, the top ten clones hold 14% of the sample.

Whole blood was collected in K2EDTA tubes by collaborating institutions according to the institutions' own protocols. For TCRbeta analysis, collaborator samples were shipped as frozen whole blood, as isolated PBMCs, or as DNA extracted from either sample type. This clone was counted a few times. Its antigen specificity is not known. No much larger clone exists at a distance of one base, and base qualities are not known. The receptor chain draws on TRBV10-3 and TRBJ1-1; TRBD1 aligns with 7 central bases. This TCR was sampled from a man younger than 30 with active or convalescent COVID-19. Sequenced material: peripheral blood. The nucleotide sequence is TGTGCCACCATGCGTGAGGGGGCCACTGAAGCTTTCTTT. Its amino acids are CATMREGATEAFF.